Below are 29 T cell receptor beta chains sequenced from a single sample in a study of T cell responses to AZD1222 COVID-19 vaccine. Libraries were prepared by immunoSEQ multiplex PCR; TCRdb keeps only in-frame clonotypes and omits some of them. The table lists about 110,000 clones, 84% of them singletons. Sequenced material: peripheral blood, taken on day 0 of AZD1222 vaccination. Receptors were obtained from an adult in good health.

This rearrangement joins TRBV30 to TRBJ1-2; unclear D gene. Germline V gene lookup returns CDR1 GTSNPN and CDR2 SVGIG (reference sequence). With 0 bases removed from V and 8 bases from J, the gap between germline ends came to 7 bases. The CDR3 is 11 residues long. DNA of the CDR3: TGTGCCTGGAGTGTATATTCCGGCTACACCTTC. Translation: CAWSVYSGYTF. The variable domain in full, completed from reference TRBV30 and TRBJ1-2, reads SQTIHQWPATLVQPVGSPLSLECTVEGTSNPNLYWYRQAAGRGLQLLFYSVGIGQISSEVPQNLSASRPQDRQFILSSKKLLLSDSGFYLCAWSVYSGYTFGSGTRLTVV.

The chain combines TRBV7-2 with TRBJ2-7, with a tentative D call TRBD2 (6 bases). The CDR3 loop spans 16 amino acids. Trimming stripped 2 bases from V and 2 bases from J, with 16 bases between. The germline V gene encodes CDR1 SGHTA and CDR2 FQGNSA. The CDR3 loop is CASSLSGGAQPYEQYF. DNA of the CDR3: TGTGCCAGCAGCTTAAGCGGAGGGGCCCAACCCTACGAGCAGTACTTC.

Turning to this clone: Other DNA sequences in the sample encode the same CDR3. The gene calls are TRBV28 and TRBJ1-2, with D maybe TRBD1 (5 bases). V was cut by 2 bases and J by 5 bases, with 6 bases left in between. The germline V gene encodes CDR1 MDHEN and CDR2 SYDVKM. CDR3 length: 12 amino acids. CDR3 protein: CASSLQGYGYTF. Written as DNA, the CDR3 is TGTGCCAGCAGTTTACAGGGATATGGCTACACCTTC.

This chain links TRBV7-2 with TRBJ2-3; D is unresolved. The CDR3 consists of 14 residues. The V end lost 5 bases, the J end lost 2 bases, and 11 bases lay between the germline ends. Germline lookup yields CDR1 SGHTA and CDR2 FQGNSA. The CDR3, as DNA: TGTGCCAGCAGCCTAGGCATCCACACAGATACGCAGTATTTT. This codes for CASSLGIHTDTQYF.

The rearrangement links TRBV5-1 to TRBJ1-2; 9 bases align to TRBD1. The CDR3 length is 15 residues. CDR1 SGHRS and CDR2 YFSETQ come from the germline V gene. V was pared by 4 bases and J by 0 bases, with 4 bases of the junction left unmatched. The CDR3 sequence is CASSAGQGTNYGYTF. Here the CDR3 DNA reads TGCGCCAGCAGCGCGGGACAGGGAACTAACTATGGCTACACCTTC.

V usage is TRBV21-1 and J usage is TRBJ1-2; the DNA was not used to check the table's D call, TRBD1. TRBV21-1 is reported as a pseudogene. This CDR3 is 15 amino acids long. The CDR3 DNA reads TGTGCCAGCAGCACTAAGGGACAGCATAACTATGGCTACACCTTC. It specifies CASSTKGQHNYGYTF.

This clone was seen a handful of times. The chain uses TRBV6-2 or TRBV6-3 and TRBJ1-3; 8 bases agree with TRBD1. CDR1 and CDR2 from the germline V gene are MNHEY and SVGEGT. There are 16 residues in the CDR3. V was pared by 6 bases and J by 4 bases, with 11 bases of the junction left unmatched. As DNA, the CDR3 is TGTGCCAGCAGCCGCCCCCCGGGGACAGGAGGAAACACCATATATTTT. It specifies CASSRPPGTGGNTIYF.

The chain carries TRBV6-5 and TRBJ1-5; maybe TRBD1 (5 bases). There are 14 residues in the CDR3. Germline-derived CDR1 and CDR2 are MNHEY and SVGAGI. V was trimmed by 7 bases and J by 0 bases, leaving 10 bases between them. For the CDR3, the DNA is TGTGCCAGCATAGAACAGGCTAGCAATCAGCCCCAGCATTTT. Its protein is CASIEQASNQPQHF.

The CDR3 region has the DNA TGTGCCAGCAGGAGGTATACTGAAGCTTTCTTT. This codes for CASRRYTEAFF. The rearrangement links TRBV28 to TRBJ1-1; no clear D gene. The CDR3 has 11 residues. Trimming left V 6 bases short and J 5 bases short, with 7 bases between. Germline V gene data show CDR1 as MDHEN and CDR2 as SYDVKM.

This rearrangement joins TRBV29-1 to TRBJ2-7, with a weak D call TRBD2 (6 bases). Germline lookup yields CDR1 SQVTM and CDR2 ANQGSEA. The CDR3 has 11 residues. V was cut by 7 bases and J by 2 bases, with 9 bases left in between. The CDR3 nucleotides read TGCAGCGCGGGACTGGCCTACGAGCAGTACTTC. This encodes CSAGLAYEQYF.

This sequence joins TRBV2 and TRBJ2-1; D perhaps matches TRBD2 (6 bases). Germline V lookup: CDR1 SNHLY, CDR2 FYNNEI. V shed 6 bases and J shed 11 bases, with 11 bases lying between them. This CDR3 is built from 11 residues. CDR3 DNA: TGTGCCAGCAGCCAGGAGGGACAGCAGTTCTTC. Translation gives CASSQEGQQFF.

This clone was counted a few times. The chain employs TRBV19 and TRBJ2-1, with 11 bases identical to TRBD2. Unmatched junction bases numbered 9, after V lost 7 bases and J lost 1 base. Germline CDR1 and CDR2: LNHDA and SQIVND (reference sequence). The CDR3 is made up of 17 amino acids. This chain's CDR3 is CASTSPASGRSYNEQFF. CDR3 nucleotides: TGTGCCAGTACCTCTCCCGCTAGCGGGAGGTCCTACAATGAGCAGTTCTTC.

The chain combines TRBV6-6 with TRBJ2-7; D may be TRBD1 (6 bases). The CDR3 has 18 residues. Trimming pared 5 bases from V and 2 bases from J, leaving 25 bases between. In germline, CDR1 is MNHNY, CDR2 SVGAGI (reference sequence). The CDR3 region is CASSRATIRGSNTYEQYF. Here the CDR3 DNA reads TGTGCCAGCAGTCGGGCTACAATAAGGGGGTCAAACACCTACGAGCAGTACTTC.

The chain recombines TRBV4-1 with TRBJ2-5; D is possibly TRBD1 or TRBD2 (6 bases each). The CDR3 is made up of 16 amino acids. Germline V gene lookup returns CDR1 MGHRA and CDR2 YSYEKL. The V end was cut by 1 base, the J end by 1 base, with 13 bases between. CDR3 bases: TGCGCCAGCAGCCAAGGATTAGGGGGGACCCAAGAGACCCAGTACTTC. It translates to CASSQGLGGTQETQYF.

This chain connects TRBV19 to TRBJ1-2, with D unresolved. Germline values: CDR1 LNHDA, CDR2 SQIVND (reference sequence). This CDR3 has 12 amino acids. V was shortened by 6 bases and J by 5 bases, with 10 bases between the two germline ends. The CDR3 sequence: CASRIGLYGYTF. CDR3 DNA sequence: TGTGCCAGTAGAATCGGACTGTATGGCTACACCTTC.

Only one count was recorded for this clone. The gene calls are TRBV27 and TRBJ2-5; 7 bases fit TRBD1. V gave up 6 bases and J gave up 1 base; unmatched junction bases: 8. CDR1 and CDR2 from the germline V gene are MNHEY and SMNVEV (reference sequence). CDR3 length: 15 amino acids. Here the CDR3 reads CASSPGQTSQETQYF. CDR3 nucleotide sequence: TGTGCCAGCAGCCCGGGACAGACAAGCCAAGAGACCCAGTACTTC.

The chain joins TRBV7-9 to TRBJ1-3; D gene unclear. V lost 5 bases and J 4 bases, leaving 6 bases between the germline ends. CDR3 length: 12 residues. CDR1 is SEHNR and CDR2 is FQNEAQ in the germline V gene (reference sequence). This CDR3 reads CASSMTGNTIYF. The CDR3 DNA is TGTGCCAGCAGCATGACAGGAAACACCATATATTTT.

This sequence joins TRBV5-5 and TRBJ2-1; 11 nucleotides line up with TRBD2. This CDR3 comprises 15 residues. Germline values: CDR1 SGHKS, CDR2 YYEKEE (reference sequence). Losses at the gene ends were 0 bases for V and 8 bases for J; bases not matched to a gene: 4. CDR3 sequence reads: CASSLAGTSGHEQFF. CDR3 DNA sequence: TGTGCCAGCAGCTTGGCCGGGACTAGCGGCCATGAGCAGTTCTTC.

The chain uses TRBV7-9 and TRBJ2-5; D ambiguous. This CDR3 comprises 11 residues. V lost 3 bases and J 4 bases, leaving 3 bases between the germline ends. The V gene's germline CDR1 is SEHNR and CDR2 FQNEAQ (reference sequence). The CDR3 reads CASSFPETQYF. In DNA form, the CDR3 reads TGTGCCAGCAGCTTCCCAGAGACCCAGTACTTC.

The CDR3 sequence is CASSHTGQLAFYGYTF. The CDR3 coding sequence is TGCGCCAGCAGCCACACCGGACAGTTGGCATTCTATGGCTACACCTTC. The chain recombines TRBV4-3 with TRBJ1-2, with D possibly matching TRBD1 (6 bases). Between the trimmed V and J ends, which lost 3 bases and 4 bases, there was a span of 18 bases. The CDR3 length is 16 residues. Germline V gene data show CDR1 as LGHNA and CDR2 as YSLEER.

The CDR3 region has the DNA TGTGCCAGCAGCGTTACCGGGGGATCTCACTATGGCTACACCTTC. It yields the protein CASSVTGGSHYGYTF. The chain links TRBV9 to TRBJ1-2, with D tentatively TRBD1 (5 bases). The germline V gene has CDR1 SGDLS and CDR2 YYNGEE. Trimming removed 2 bases from V and 3 bases from J, with 14 bases in between. This CDR3 contains 15 residues.

This chain uses TRBV7-3 with TRBJ1-5; D gene uncertain. Trimming took 5 bases from V and 0 from J, leaving 14 bases between them. The CDR3 totals 16 residues. From germline, CDR1 is SGHTA and CDR2 FQGTGA. The CDR3, as DNA: TGTGCCAGCAGCCCCACAGTCGTCTATAGCAATCAGCCCCAGCATTTT. It translates to CASSPTVVYSNQPQHF.

This chain's CDR3 is CASSQADSGLAKNIQYF. The CDR3 DNA reads as TGTGCCAGCAGCCAAGCTGATAGCGGGCTAGCCAAAAACATTCAGTACTTC. The chain couples TRBV4-2 to TRBJ2-4, with 7 bases aligning to TRBD2. V was clipped by 1 base and J by 0 bases; unmatched bases: 6. Germline V gives CDR1 LGHNA, CDR2 YNFKEQ. This CDR3 spans 17 amino acids.

The V and J genes are TRBV19 and TRBJ2-5; the D is unclear. Trimming pared 1 base from V and 1 base from J, leaving 4 bases between. CDR3 length: 13 residues. The V gene's germline CDR1 is LNHDA and CDR2 SQIVND (reference sequence). CDR3 loop: CASSIGLQETQYF. CDR3 sequence (DNA): TGTGCCAGTAGTATAGGTCTCCAAGAGACCCAGTACTTC.

The chain couples TRBV18 to TRBJ2-5; 9 bases agree with TRBD1. Trimming at V came to 5 bases and at J to 4 bases, leaving 5 bases not matched to a gene. This CDR3 has 14 residues. Germline CDR1 and CDR2: KGHSH and LQKENI. The CDR3 protein is CASSSGQGTETQYF. As DNA, the CDR3 is TGTGCCAGCTCATCAGGACAGGGGACAGAGACCCAGTACTTC.

The count of this clone is one. The V call is TRBV5-1, the J call TRBJ2-1; TRBD2 is a possible D gene (6 bases). In germline, CDR1 is SGHRS, CDR2 YFSETQ. Trimming took 4 bases from V and 7 from J, leaving 21 bases between them. The CDR3 is 16 amino acids. This CDR3 is CASSPGLTSVLNEQFF. DNA of the CDR3: TGCGCCAGCAGCCCGGGTTTGACTAGTGTTCTGAATGAGCAGTTCTTC. The full variable domain, its missing parts supplied by reference TRBV5-1 and TRBJ2-1, is KAGVTQTPRYLIKTRGQQVTLSCSPISGHRSVSWYQQTPGQGLQFLFEYFSETQRNKGNFPGRFSGRQFSNSRSEMNVSTLELGDSALYLCASSPGLTSVLNEQFFGPGTRLTVL.

V usage is TRBV30 and J usage is TRBJ1-2, with D maybe TRBD1 (6 bases). The V and J ends lost 1 base and 8 bases respectively, with 17 bases between them. This CDR3 has 14 amino acids. Per germline, CDR1 GTSNPN and CDR2 SVGIG (reference sequence). The CDR3 loop reads CAWSAAGVARGYTF. The CDR3, as DNA: TGTGCCTGGAGTGCCGCAGGGGTGGCGAGGGGCTACACCTTC.

This clone was seen once. The gene calls are TRBV9 and TRBJ2-1; TRBD1 is a possible D gene (6 bases). V lost 3 bases to trimming and J lost 7 bases, with 14 bases between them. Per germline, CDR1 SGDLS and CDR2 YYNGEE. CDR3 size: 14 residues. The CDR3 DNA reads TGTGCCAGCAGCGAACAGGGTGGTAGGAATGAGCAGTTCTTC. It translates to CASSEQGGRNEQFF.

This clone has only a few counts. The genes are TRBV19 and TRBJ1-3; TRBD1 matches 9 bases. The CDR3 contains 14 residues. The V segment lost 8 bases and the J segment 4 bases; nucleotides outside the gene matches: 6. Germline CDR1 is LNHDA and CDR2 is SQIVND (reference sequence). The DNA for the CDR3 is TGTGCCAGTGGAACAGGGGGCCCCGGAAACACCATATATTTT. Protein sequence: CASGTGGPGNTIYF.